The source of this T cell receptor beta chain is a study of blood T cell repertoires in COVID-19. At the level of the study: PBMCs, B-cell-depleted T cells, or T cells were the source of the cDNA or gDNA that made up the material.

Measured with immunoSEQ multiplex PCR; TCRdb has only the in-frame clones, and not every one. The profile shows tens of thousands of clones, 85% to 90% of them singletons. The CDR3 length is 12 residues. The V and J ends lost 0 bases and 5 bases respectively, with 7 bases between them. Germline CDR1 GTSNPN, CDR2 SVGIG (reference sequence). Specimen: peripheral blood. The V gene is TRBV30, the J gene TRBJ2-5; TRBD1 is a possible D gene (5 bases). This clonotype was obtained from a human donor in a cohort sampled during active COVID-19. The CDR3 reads CAWSVQGETQYF. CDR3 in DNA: TGTGCCTGGAGTGTCCAGGGCGAGACCCAGTACTTC. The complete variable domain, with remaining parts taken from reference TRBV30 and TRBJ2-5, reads SQTIHQWPATLVQPVGSPLSLECTVEGTSNPNLYWYRQAAGRGLQLLFYSVGIGQISSEVPQNLSASRPQDRQFILSSKKLLLSDSGFYLCAWSVQGETQYFGPGTRLLVL.